A selection of T cell receptor beta chains follows, all from one sample in a study of cytomegalovirus exposure and HLA in healthy donors. The repertoire was sequenced with immunoSEQ multiplex PCR; TCRdb's copy has only in-frame clones and lacks some. There are about 130,000 clones in the sample; roughly 82% occur only once, and less than 3% lies in the top ten. Sequenced: PBMCs. The origin of the receptors is a man aged 45-65 years in good health and CMV-seronegative. Each CDR3 is given with its conserved first and last residue. A D gene is named only where the DNA matches it firmly. For some rows the clone size is stated as once, few or many, or as a class when expanded; others skip it.

>TRBJ2-7|-|TRBV10-2|-
CASSGPWDSSYEQYF
TGCGCCAGCAGTGGACCCTGGGACTCCTCCTACGAGCAGTACTTC
>TRBJ2-7|TRBD2|TRBV5-6|-
CASTKPPGLAGFYEQYF
TGTGCCAGCACCAAGCCCCCGGGACTAGCGGGGTTCTACGAGCAGTACTTC
>TRBJ2-7|TRBD2|TRBV9|-
CASSAGTSGGHEQYF
TGTGCCAGCAGCGCCGGGACTAGCGGGGGGCACGAGCAGTACTTC
>TRBJ1-1|TRBD1|TRBV7-6|-
CASSLDLGQGVKAFF
TGTGCCAGCAGCTTGGACTTGGGACAGGGGGTGAAGGCTTTCTTT
>TRBJ2-5|-|TRBV2|-
CASRIQQGRDQETQYF
TGTGCCAGCAGGATTCAACAGGGAAGGGACCAAGAGACCCAGTACTTC
>TRBJ1-1|-|TRBV19|-
CASSIRQDGAEAFF
TGTGCCAGTAGTATTCGACAGGATGGTGCTGAAGCTTTCTTT
>TRBJ2-3|-|TRBV7-9|-
CASSSGSDTRYF
TGTGCCAGCAGCTCAGGGTCAGATACGCGGTATTTT
>TRBJ1-1|-|TRBV13|-
CASSLFSGDTEAFF
TGTGCCAGCAGCTTATTTAGCGGAGACACTGAAGCTTTCTTT
>TRBJ1-6|TRBD1|TRBV9|-
CASSPRPTGTYNSPLHF
TGTGCCAGCAGCCCTCGTCCGACAGGGACCTATAATTCACCCCTCCACTTT
>TRBJ2-5|-|TRBV5-1|-
CASSLEATGQETQYF
TGCGCCAGCAGCTTGGAGGCGACAGGCCAAGAGACCCAGTACTTC
>TRBJ2-1|-|TRBV7-2|-
CASSVDSDNEQFF
TGTGCCAGCAGCGTCGACAGTGACAATGAGCAGTTCTTC
>TRBJ2-5|TRBD1|TRBV4-3|-
CASSQDFEQGQETQYF
TGCGCCAGCAGCCAAGATTTCGAACAGGGGCAAGAGACCCAGTACTTC
>TRBJ2-7|TRBD1|TRBV10-3|-
CAISDVRGTYEQYF
TGTGCCATCAGTGATGTCAGGGGGACCTACGAGCAGTACTTC
>TRBJ1-1|TRBD1|TRBV7-9|-
CASSWDRLNTEAFF
TGTGCCAGCAGCTGGGACAGACTGAACACTGAAGCTTTCTTT
>TRBJ1-2|TRBD1|TRBV28|-
CASSSRGQGRDYGYTF
TGTGCCAGCAGTTCACGCGGACAGGGTCGGGACTATGGCTACACCTTC
>TRBJ2-3|TRBD2|TRBV19|-
CASSIVGGARMDTQYF
TGTGCCAGTAGTATAGTCGGGGGGGCGAGGATGGATACGCAGTATTTT
>TRBJ2-1|-|TRBV2|-
CARYSPGEYNEQFF
TGTGCCAGATACAGCCCGGGGGAGTACAATGAGCAGTTCTTC
>TRBJ1-3|TRBD1|TRBV9|-
CASSPLGGQAFSGNTIYF
TGTGCCAGCAGCCCACTCGGAGGACAGGCCTTCTCTGGAAACACCATATATTTT
>TRBJ2-3|-|TRBV4-1|-
CASSHPRTSTDTQYF
TGCGCCAGCAGCCACCCCCGGACTAGCACAGATACGCAGTATTTT
>TRBJ1-2|TRBD1|TRBV2|-
CASSGTGENGYTF
TGTGCCAGCAGCGGGACAGGGGAGAATGGCTACACCTTC
>TRBJ1-3|-|TRBV10-3|few
CAISEPRVSGNTIYF
TGTGCCATCAGTGAGCCCAGGGTCTCTGGAAACACCATATATTTT
>TRBJ2-7|-|TRBV30|-
CAGRRTGKPYEQYF
TGTGCCGGAAGAAGAACAGGAAAACCCTACGAGCAGTACTTC
>TRBJ2-7|-|TRBV10-3|-
CATADFLTYEQYF
TGTGCCACCGCGGACTTTCTGACCTACGAGCAGTACTTC
>TRBJ1-1|-|TRBV27|-
CASSDHRAEAFF
TGTGCCAGCAGTGACCACAGGGCTGAAGCTTTCTTT
>TRBJ1-1|-|TRBV23-1|-
CASSQSDRIAPGAFF
TGCGCCAGCAGTCAATCCGACAGGATAGCCCCCGGGGCTTTCTTT